Presented here are 16 T cell receptor beta chains from one specimen sequenced in a study of regulatory T cells in long-lasting Graves disease. iRepertoire HTBI primers and Arm-PCR of CDR3 regions built TCR beta libraries. One entry per CDR3 protein, called by TCRdb with MiXCR from the multiplex PCR reads. The data hold 200,000 to 250,000 distinct CDR3 sequences, with 15% to 20% observed a single time. Time point meaning: newly diagnosed GD, antithyroid drugs for less than 3 months. The TCR library was made from RNA extracted from PBMCs. Sequences were derived from peripheral blood mononuclear cells (PBMCs), sampled at new diagnosis, from a patient treated with antithyroid drugs. The source is a female donor with Graves disease.

This chain links TRBV7-8 with TRBJ2-1, with TRBD2 identical over 11 bases. Germline V gene sequence: CDR1 SGHVS, CDR2 FQNEAQ. V shed 0 bases and J 4 bases; nucleotides not matched to a gene: 2. This CDR3 has 16 amino acids. CDR3 amino acids: CASSLARLAGYNEQFF. In DNA form, the CDR3 reads TGTGCCAGCAGCTTAGCGCGACTAGCGGGATACAATGAGCAGTTCTTC. The variable domain in full, completed from reference TRBV7-8 and TRBJ2-1, reads GAGVSQSPRYKVAKRGQDVALRCDPISGHVSLFWYQQALGQGPEFLTYFQNEAQLDKSGLPSDRFFAERPEGSVSTLKIQRTQQEDSAVYLCASSLARLAGYNEQFFGPGTRLTVL.

This clonotype has only a few counts. The CDR3 carries no conserved terminal phenylalanine or tryptophan, so it likely arises from a read error. J is TRBJ2-1 and V is TRBV20-1, with D unresolved. Germline loops: CDR1 DFQATT, CDR2 SNEGSKA (reference sequence). Between the trimmed V and J ends, which lost 3 bases and 9 bases, there was a span of 12 bases. The CDR3 runs 12 residues. The CDR3 DNA sequence: TGCAGTGCTAGTAAGCTCGGCGGTGAGCAGTTCTCC. This sequence encodes CSASKLGGEQFS.

The sample holds many counts of this clonotype. The chain couples TRBV28 to TRBJ2-7; D is unclear. Trimming pared 2 bases from V and 6 bases from J, leaving 8 bases between. There are 12 residues in the CDR3. The germline V gene encodes CDR1 MDHEN and CDR2 SYDVKM. CDR3 loop: CASSLTWSEQYF. CDR3 nucleotides: TGTGCCAGCAGTTTAACGTGGAGCGAGCAGTACTTC.

This clonotype was counted ten times or more. One junction end disagrees with the germline gene, perhaps due to a read error. The chain employs TRBV2 and TRBJ1-4; perhaps TRBD1 as D (5 bases). CDR3 length: 13 amino acids. Germline V gene lookup returns CDR1 SNHLY and CDR2 FYNNEI. The CDR3 bases are TGTGCCGGCAGTGAAGCGCCGGGGGGAAAACTGTTTTTT. This codes for CAGSEAPGGKLFF. Filled out from reference TRBV2 and TRBJ1-4, the complete variable domain reads EPEVTQTPSHQVTQMGQEVILRCVPISNHLYFYWYRQILGQKVEFLVSFYNNEISEKSEIFDDQFSVERPDGSNFTLKIRSTKLEDSAMYFCAGSEAPGGKLFFGSGTQLSVL.

The chain joins TRBV7-2 to TRBJ2-2; D remains ambiguous. The CDR3 contains 14 residues. V was cut by 1 base and J by 6 bases, with 9 bases left in between. Germline V gene sequence: CDR1 SGHTA, CDR2 FQGNSA. The CDR3 loop reads CASSLGYGAGELFF. As DNA, the CDR3 is TGTGCCAGCAGCTTAGGCTATGGCGCCGGGGAGCTGTTTTTT. Full variable domain (missing parts from reference TRBV7-2 and TRBJ2-2): GAGVSQSPSNKVTEKGKDVELRCDPISGHTALYWYRQSLGQGLEFLIYFQGNSAPDKSGLPSDRFSAERTGGSVSTLTIQRTQQEDSAVYLCASSLGYGAGELFFGEGSRLTVL.

This CDR3 is CASSIPWLATANTGELFF. The CDR3 DNA sequence: TGTGCCAGTAGTATCCCCTGGTTAGCGACCGCGAACACCGGGGAGCTGTTTTTT. The genes are TRBV19 and TRBJ2-2, with D maybe TRBD2 (5 bases). Trimming removed 3 bases at V and 0 bases at J, with 17 bases between. The CDR3 extends over 18 amino acids. CDR1 and CDR2 from the germline V gene are LNHDA and SQIVND (reference sequence).

The gene calls are TRBV10-3 and TRBJ2-7; 7 nucleotides line up with TRBD1. With V trimmed by 4 bases and J by 4 bases, 1 base remained unmatched. CDR1 ENHRY and CDR2 SYGVKD come from the germline V gene. The CDR3 is 12 residues long. The CDR3 spells CAISVQGYEQYF. The CDR3 DNA reads as TGTGCCATCAGTGTACAGGGGTACGAGCAGTACTTC.

This clonotype was seen repeatedly, ten times or more. This chain joins TRBV7-9 and TRBJ2-3, with 13 bases matching TRBD2. Unmatched junction bases numbered 8, after V lost 4 bases and J lost 1 base. Germline V gene lookup returns CDR1 SEHNR and CDR2 FQNEAQ (reference sequence). The CDR3 is made up of 18 amino acids. As DNA, the CDR3 is TGTGCCAGCAGCTCCGGACTAGCGGGAGTGGGGGGCACAGATACGCAGTATTTT. Translation gives CASSSGLAGVGGTDTQYF.

In nucleotides, the CDR3 is TGTGCCAGCAGCCAAATGGGAACCAACTACGAGCAGTACTTC. It translates to CASSQMGTNYEQYF. J is TRBJ2-7 and V is TRBV3-1; the D is unclear. Germline V lookup: CDR1 LGHDT, CDR2 YNNKEL (reference sequence). V was clipped by 2 bases and J by 3 bases, with 11 bases between them. The CDR3 runs 14 residues.

This clonotype appeared many times. This chain connects TRBV2 to TRBJ1-2; 11 bases are shared with TRBD1. The CDR3 consists of 15 residues. Germline V gene sequence: CDR1 SNHLY, CDR2 FYNNEI. Germline trimming cut 5 bases from V and 3 bases from J; bases unmatched to any gene: 5. The CDR3 sequence: CASSYGTGGHYGYTF. DNA for the CDR3: TGTGCCAGCAGTTACGGGACAGGGGGTCACTATGGCTACACCTTC.

This clonotype was seen ten or more times. The genes are TRBV6-5 and TRBJ1-5, with D hard to call. This CDR3 comprises 15 residues. Trimming left V 4 bases short and J 3 bases short, with 13 bases between. Germline CDR1 MNHEY, CDR2 SVGAGI. CDR3 DNA: TGTGCCAGCAGTTCGGCTAAAAGATACAATCAGCCCCAGCATTTT. It translates to CASSSAKRYNQPQHF.

This chain links TRBV11-2 with TRBJ2-5, with D possibly being TRBD2 (5 bases). With the DNA end fitting TRBJ2-1 better, the J assignment may be wrong. There are 13 residues in the CDR3. The V gene's germline CDR1 is SGHAT and CDR2 FQNNGV. Here the CDR3 reads CASKREWYNEQFF. CDR3 DNA: TGTGCCAGCAAGAGGGAGTGGTACAATGAGCAGTTCTTC.

This clonotype was recorded many times. The chain links TRBV24-1 to TRBJ2-3, with TRBD2 identical over 11 bases. Trimming took 1 base from V and 4 from J; bases not matched to a gene: 3. The CDR3 totals 16 residues. Germline-derived CDR1 and CDR2 are KGHDR and SFDVKD. Here the CDR3 DNA reads TGTGCCACCAGTGATTTACTAGCGGGAGAGGCAGATACGCAGTATTTT. Its translation: CATSDLLAGEADTQYF.

This clonotype was seen ten or more times. This rearrangement joins TRBV15 to TRBJ2-7; 10 bases are a match to TRBD1. Trimming at V came to 1 base and at J to 3 bases, leaving 0 bases not matched to a gene. The germline V gene encodes CDR1 LNHNV and CDR2 YYDKDF (reference sequence). This CDR3 is 14 amino acids long. The CDR3 nucleotides are TGTGCCACCAGCAGAGGGGACAGGGGCTACGAGCAGTACTTC. Protein product: CATSRGDRGYEQYF.

This clonotype was found many times. V is TRBV2 and J is TRBJ2-1; TRBD1 agrees at 9 bases. CDR3 length: 18 amino acids. CDR1 and CDR2 (germline): SNHLY, FYNNEI. V trimming: 4 bases; J trimming: 8 bases; junction bases outside the gene matches: 18. Written as DNA, the CDR3 is TGTGCCAGCAGTGTGCTGGGACAGGGTTCTCGCCTCGTCTATGAGCAGTTCTTC. Its protein is CASSVLGQGSRLVYEQFF.

This clonotype occurred once. The CDR3 spells CASSPGTGEEAFF. CDR3 DNA: TGTGCCAGCAGTCCTGGGACAGGGGAAGAAGCTTTCTTT. The chain combines TRBV12-3 or TRBV12-4 with TRBJ1-1, with 10 bases that match TRBD1. The junction had 5 bases not matched to a gene; V was cut back by 5 bases and J by 8 bases. CDR3 length: 13 amino acids.